These T cell receptor beta chains were read from a single sample in a study of spatial heterogeneity in lung cancer. TCRdb reanalysed the 5' RACE reads using MiXCR and keeps one entry per CDR3 protein. The table lists 3,300 or so distinct CDR3 sequences, roughly a fifth of them singletons. The sequencing used PBMCs, collected at follow-up. Source of these receptors: a male donor with early-stage non-small cell lung cancer. The CDR3 runs from the conserved cysteine through the conserved F or W. A D gene is named only where the DNA matches it firmly. Clone size is stated in some rows and not others, as once, few, many or a class when expanded.

>.|medium-sized|TRBV28|TRBJ1-6
TGTGCCAGCAGTTTACCGCGGGGCAGTTTGAGCTTT
CASSLPRGSLSF
>TRBD2|many|TRBV6-1|TRBJ2-3
TGTGCCAGCAGTGGCCGACTAGCGGGGGGGCTATCGGGCACAGATACGCAGTATTTT
CASSGRLAGGLSGTDTQYF
>TRBD2|many|TRBV18|TRBJ2-3
TGTGCCAGCTCTACTAGCGGGGGTGGAGATACGCAGTATTTT
CASSTSGGGDTQYF
>.|many|TRBV28|TRBJ2-5
TGTGCCAGCAGTTTGTTCCCAAGGAGTCTACAAGAGACCCAGTACTTC
CASSLFPRSLQETQYF
>.|few|TRBV30|TRBJ2-1
TGTGCCTGGGCTGTGCAGGGCAATGAGCAGTTCTTC
CAWAVQGNEQFF
>TRBD1|many|TRBV5-6|TRBJ1-4
TGTGCCAGCAGCTCGGCCCCAGGGGGCTTTCGGGAAAAACTGTTTTTT
CASSSAPGGFREKLFF
>.|many|TRBV5-4|TRBJ2-5
TGTGCCAGCAGCTTGTCGGGTGGGGGCAGGGAGACCCAGTACTTC
CASSLSGGGRETQYF
>.|medium-sized|TRBV27|TRBJ1-1
TGTGCCAGCAGTCCCATCCAATCTCAAGGGCTGAACACTGAAGCTTTCTTT
CASSPIQSQGLNTEAFF
>.|.|TRBV19|TRBJ1-4
TGTGCCAGTAGGCCCCAGGCAGCTGAAAAACTGTTTTTT
CASRPQAAEKLFF
>TRBD2|.|TRBV20-1|TRBJ2-7
TGCAGTGCTAGAGATACTAGCGGGCTAACCTACGAGCAGTACTTC
CSARDTSGLTYEQYF
>TRBD2|few|TRBV20-1|TRBJ2-3
TGCAGTGCTAGAGCGCCTTTGGGTTCTAGCGGGTCCTTTAGCACAGATACGCAGTATTTT
CSARAPLGSSGSFSTDTQYF
>.|hyperexpanded|TRBV7-8|TRBJ2-1
TGTGCCAGCAGTCAGGGGGGTGCGGGAGAGACTGAGCAGTTCTTC
CASSQGGAGETEQFF
>TRBD2|many|TRBV9|TRBJ2-3
TGTGCCAGCAGCGTAGCCCTAGCGGGGGGTGGCACAGATACGCAGTATTTT
CASSVALAGGGTDTQYF
>TRBD2|large|TRBV6-5|TRBJ2-5
TGTGCCAGCAGTTACTCGCTAGCGGGAGACGAGACCCAGTACTTC
CASSYSLAGDETQYF
>.|medium-sized|TRBV27|TRBJ2-7
TGTGCCAGCAGTTTATCGGGGAGCTACGAGCAGTACTTC
CASSLSGSYEQYF
>.|hyperexpanded|TRBV7-9|TRBJ1-5
TGTGCCAGCAGCTCCGTGGGGCCAGGCAATCAGCCCCAGCATTTT
CASSSVGPGNQPQHF
>TRBD2|many|TRBV4-3|TRBJ2-1
TGCGCCAGCAGCCAGGCACTAGCGGGAGGGCCTATGATCCCCAATGAGCAGTTCTTC
CASSQALAGGPMIPNEQFF
>.|many|TRBV5-1|TRBJ2-1
TGCGCCAGCAGCTTGGGGGTCTACAATGAGCAGTTCTTC
CASSLGVYNEQFF
>TRBD2|medium-sized|TRBV10-3|TRBJ2-3
TGTGCCATCAGTGACCCCCAGCGGGGGGCGGGCACAGATACGCAGTATTTT
CAISDPQRGAGTDTQYF
>.|many|TRBV7-2|TRBJ1-2
TGTGCCAGCAGCCAAACGGGATCCGGGAGTTCGCGTGGCTACACCTTC
CASSQTGSGSSRGYTF
>.|medium-sized|TRBV3-1|TRBJ2-1
TGTGCCAGCAGCCCCACCCACAGGACCCTTTGGCACTACAATGAGCAGTTCTTC
CASSPTHRTLWHYNEQFF
>.|medium-sized|TRBV7-6|TRBJ1-3
TGTGCCAGCAGCTTAGTTGGTACCAGGGGAGTCTCTGGAAACACCATATATTTT
CASSLVGTRGVSGNTIYF
>.|many|TRBV6-5|TRBJ2-5
TGTGCCAGCAGTTACTCCGGGGAGACCCAGTACTTC
CASSYSGETQYF
>TRBD1|medium-sized|TRBV7-7|TRBJ2-5
TGTGCTAGCAGCTCCGGGACAGGACCAGGGGAGACCCAGTACTTC
CASSSGTGPGETQYF
>TRBD2|once|TRBV7-2|TRBJ2-1
TGTGCCAACCTCCCGGTTCTAGCGGGAGAGGGCAATGAGCAGTTCTTC
CANLPVLAGEGNEQFF